This TCR beta chain was found in a study of post-analysis software for immune sequencing data. Concerning this clonotype: What it binds is not known.

V was cut by 5 bases and J by 1 base, with 13 bases left in between. CDR1 is DFQATT and CDR2 is SNEGSKA in the germline V gene (reference sequence). The CDR3 spans 14 residues. General observations from the study: Clustering by F measure revealed strong co-clustering among samples prepared together in one batch. Elevated frequency relative to controls characterized roughly five TRBV segments in patients, TRBV5-6, TRBV5-1 and TRBV20-1 among them. Controls showed significantly higher normalized Chao1 diversity than did multiple sclerosis patients.

Every TCR beta cDNA library bore unique molecular identifiers. MiXCR was run by TCRdb on the PCR reads, yielding one entry per CDR3 protein. The sample lists under 900,000 distinct CDR3 sequences; approximately 53% were seen once. The chain employs TRBV20-1 and TRBJ2-3; a possible D gene is TRBD1 (6 bases). The sample comprised blood. This TCR was sampled from a girl between 10 and 17 years old with multiple sclerosis. CDR3 nucleotide sequence: TGCAGTGCTCCTCCGGGACAACGCACAGATACGCAGTATTTT. Its protein is CSAPPGQRTDTQYF.